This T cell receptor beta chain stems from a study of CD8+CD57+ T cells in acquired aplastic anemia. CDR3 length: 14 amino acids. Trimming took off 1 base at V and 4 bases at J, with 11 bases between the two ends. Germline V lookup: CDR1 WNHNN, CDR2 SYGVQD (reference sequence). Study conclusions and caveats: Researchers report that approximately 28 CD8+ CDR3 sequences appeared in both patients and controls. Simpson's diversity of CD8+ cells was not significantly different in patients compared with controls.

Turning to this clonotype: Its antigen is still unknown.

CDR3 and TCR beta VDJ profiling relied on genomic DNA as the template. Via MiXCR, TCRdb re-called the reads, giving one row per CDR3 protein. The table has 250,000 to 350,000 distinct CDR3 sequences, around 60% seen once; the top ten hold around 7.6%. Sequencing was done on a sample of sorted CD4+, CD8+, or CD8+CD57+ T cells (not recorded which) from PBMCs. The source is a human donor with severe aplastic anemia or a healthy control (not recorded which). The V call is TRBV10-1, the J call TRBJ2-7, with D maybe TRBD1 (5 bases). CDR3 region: CASSELGVGYEQYF. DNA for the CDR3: TGCGCCAGCAGTGAGTTAGGGGTAGGTTACGAGCAGTACTTC.